This TCR beta chain was retrieved from a study of blood T cell repertoires in COVID-19. Profiling relied on immunoSEQ multiplex PCR, and the TCRdb table lists in-frame clones only, not all of them. Of about 90,000 clones in the sample, roughly four fifths were seen once. Deletions cut 3 bases from V and 4 bases from J, with 24 bases between. The CDR3 loop spans 18 amino acids. From germline, CDR1 is LGHNA and CDR2 YNFKEQ. This clonotype originated in a human donor in a cohort sampled during active COVID-19. Sequencing was performed on peripheral blood. The chain employs TRBV4-2 and TRBJ1-2; D uncertain. The CDR3, as DNA: TGTGCCAGCAGCCACCCCGGGGTTGGTCGGGCTCCGGTCTATGGCTACACCTTC. Translation: CASSHPGVGRAPVYGYTF.